Below are 20 T cell receptor beta chains sequenced from a single sample in a study of T cells in Graves' hyperthyroidism and ophthalmopathy. Template material for amplifying TCR beta CDR3 regions consisted of RNA transcripts. With the HTBI primer set, the TCR CDR3 went through a first round of RT-PCR. TCRdb re-called the multiplex PCR reads with MiXCR, one entry per CDR3 protein. The data contain more than 650,000 distinct CDR3 sequences, 14% of them singletons. Specimen: blood. The source is a woman aged 18 to 35 with Graves' hyperthyroidism.

The rearrangement links TRBV27 to TRBJ2-3; tentatively, D is TRBD1 or TRBD2 (5 bases each). The germline gives CDR1 MNHEY, CDR2 SMNVEV (reference sequence). V lost 5 bases, J lost 2 bases, and 11 bases lay in between. There are 14 residues in the CDR3. CDR3 sequence (DNA): TGTGCCAGCAGTCGGGACCAGATCACAGATACGCAGTATTTT. Its translation is CASSRDQITDTQYF.

In its sample, this clonotype was seen many times. V usage is TRBV7-9 and J usage is TRBJ2-7; 9 bases agree with TRBD1. Per the germline V gene, CDR1 is SEHNR and CDR2 is FQNEAQ (reference sequence). The CDR3 consists of 15 residues. V trimming: 6 bases; J trimming: 2 bases; junction bases outside the gene matches: 8. The CDR3 sequence: CASSYPGQGTYEQYF. The CDR3 DNA sequence: TGTGCCAGCAGTTATCCGGGACAGGGAACCTACGAGCAGTACTTC.

The table lists this clonotype with many counts. The chain combines TRBV20-1 with TRBJ1-6; 8 bases align to TRBD1. V was pared by 5 bases and J by 5 bases, with 8 bases of the junction left unmatched. The CDR3 contains 15 residues. Germline-derived CDR1 and CDR2 are DFQATT and SNEGSKA (reference sequence). CDR3 protein: CSARTGQMNNSPLHF. The CDR3 DNA is TGCAGTGCTCGGACAGGGCAAATGAATAATTCACCCCTCCACTTT.

This clonotype has more than one count but fewer than ten. The V and J genes are TRBV10-2 and TRBJ1-6, with D possibly TRBD1 on 5 matching bases. Germline CDR1 and CDR2: WSHSY and SAAADI. The CDR3 runs to 13 residues. V was pared by 8 bases and J by 7 bases, with 12 bases between. The CDR3 nucleotides are TGCGCCAGCGGCCGGGGCCAGAATTCACCCCTCCACTTT. Its translation: CASGRGQNSPLHF.

The sample holds many counts of this clonotype. Sequence at one end of the junction differs from germline and may be a read error. The rearrangement uses TRBV2 and TRBJ2-5, with 16 bases matching TRBD2. CDR1 and CDR2 from the germline V gene are SNHLY and FYNNEI. This CDR3 is 14 amino acids long. CDR3 amino acids: CASSPGLAGGVLDF. The CDR3 region has the DNA TGTGCCAGCAGCCCGGGACTAGCGGGAGGGGTACTAGACTTC.

This clonotype was observed a handful of times. This chain links TRBV7-8 with TRBJ2-2, with 9 bases that match TRBD1. Germline V gene sequence: CDR1 SGHVS, CDR2 FQNEAQ. V lost 5 bases to trimming and J lost 2 bases; unmatched junction nucleotides: 3. This CDR3 is built from 15 residues. CDR3 amino acids: CASSETGGNTGELFF. In DNA, the CDR3 is TGTGCCAGCAGCGAGACAGGGGGAAACACCGGGGAGCTGTTTTTT.

This clonotype was recorded many times. V usage is TRBV27 and J usage is TRBJ2-7; the D call may be TRBD1 or TRBD2 (5 bases each). V gave up 3 bases and J gave up 3 bases, with 15 bases separating them. Germline V gives CDR1 MNHEY, CDR2 SMNVEV (reference sequence). The CDR3 is 15 amino acids. The CDR3 DNA reads as TGTGCCAGCAGTTTCGGGGCGTCGCCGTTCTACGAGCAGTACTTC. It yields the protein CASSFGASPFYEQYF.

This clonotype was recorded many times. The chain carries TRBV4-2 and TRBJ2-5; TRBD2 agrees at 12 bases. The V gene end was trimmed by 3 bases and the J gene end by 3 bases; junction bases not matched to a gene: 2. The CDR3 length is 15 residues. Germline V gene lookup returns CDR1 LGHNA and CDR2 YNFKEQ. CDR3: CASSHGLAGKETQYF. The CDR3 DNA reads TGTGCCAGCAGCCATGGACTAGCGGGAAAAGAGACCCAGTACTTC.

This clonotype turned up a few times. The chain is built from TRBV6-5 and TRBJ2-2; D tentatively fits TRBD1 or TRBD2 (6 bases each). Trimming pared 3 bases from V and 6 bases from J, leaving 14 bases between. Looked up from germline, CDR1 is MNHEY and CDR2 is SVGAGI. The CDR3 length is 15 residues. The CDR3 protein is CASSYQGGGAGELFF. Here the CDR3 DNA reads TGTGCCAGCAGTTATCAAGGGGGAGGCGCCGGGGAGCTGTTTTTT.

This clonotype was observed many times. The chain recombines TRBV20-1 with TRBJ2-7; 11 bases map to TRBD2. Per germline, CDR1 DFQATT and CDR2 SNEGSKA (reference sequence). With V trimmed by 4 bases and J by 1 base, 3 bases remained unmatched. The CDR3 spans 14 residues. The CDR3, as DNA: TGCAGTGCTAATAGCGGGAGGGGTTCCTACGAGCAGTACTTC. It specifies CSANSGRGSYEQYF.

The table lists this clonotype with a few counts. This sequence joins TRBV20-1 and TRBJ2-1; 14 bases fit TRBD2. This CDR3 is built from 17 residues. V gave up 5 bases and J gave up 1 base; unmatched junction bases: 7. Germline V gives CDR1 DFQATT, CDR2 SNEGSKA (reference sequence). Here the CDR3 reads CSAVTSGRAKSYNEQFF. The CDR3, as DNA: TGCAGTGCTGTGACTAGCGGGAGGGCCAAGTCCTACAATGAGCAGTTCTTC.

The sample holds many counts of this clonotype. The gene calls are TRBV2 and TRBJ2-3, with D possibly being TRBD1 (6 bases). The germline CDR1 and CDR2 sequences are SNHLY and FYNNEI. This CDR3 is 15 amino acids long. Deletions cut 7 bases from V and 2 bases from J, with 16 bases between. The CDR3 region has the DNA TGTGCCAGCAACTTTGAGGACAGCATCACAGATACGCAGTATTTT. Its translation: CASNFEDSITDTQYF.

Many counts were recorded for this clonotype. The V and J genes are TRBV2 and TRBJ2-7; 7 positions agree with TRBD1. Trimming at V came to 6 bases and at J to 6 bases, leaving 5 bases not matched to a gene. The CDR3 covers 12 residues. Germline V gene lookup returns CDR1 SNHLY and CDR2 FYNNEI. The CDR3 sequence: CASRDRHGEQYF. The CDR3, as DNA: TGTGCCAGCAGGGACAGGCATGGCGAGCAGTACTTC. Complete variable domain (other parts from reference TRBV2 and TRBJ2-7): EPEVTQTPSHQVTQMGQEVILRCVPISNHLYFYWYRQILGQKVEFLVSFYNNEISEKSEIFDDQFSVERPDGSNFTLKIRSTKLEDSAMYFCASRDRHGEQYFGPGTRLTVT.

This clonotype appeared many times. CDR3 in amino acids: CASSVPFAFF. In DNA form, the CDR3 reads TGTGCCAGCAGTGTGCCTTTTGCTTTCTTT. The chain uses TRBV28 and TRBJ1-1; D remains ambiguous. Germline CDR1 MDHEN, CDR2 SYDVKM. V gave up 5 bases and J gave up 11 bases, with 9 bases separating them. CDR3 length: 10 amino acids.

This rearrangement joins TRBV5-4 to TRBJ2-7, with TRBD1 identical over 9 bases. The CDR3 has 13 residues. The J segment lost 3 bases and the V segment lost 5 bases, leaving 3 bases of the junction unmatched. The germline V gene encodes CDR1 SGHNT and CDR2 YYREEE (reference sequence). The CDR3 region has the DNA TGTGCCAGCAGAACAGGGGGCAACTACGAGCAGTACTTC. Translating gives CASRTGGNYEQYF.

The V gene is TRBV19, the J gene TRBJ1-5; 7 nucleotides agree with TRBD1. The trim removed 5 bases at V and 2 bases at J, leaving 6 bases unmatched. This CDR3 comprises 15 residues. Germline V gene sequence: CDR1 LNHDA, CDR2 SQIVND (reference sequence). DNA of the CDR3: TGTGCCAGTAGTCCAGGGGGGCGAGGCAATCAGCCCCAGCATTTT. This sequence encodes CASSPGGRGNQPQHF.

This clonotype was recorded a few times. The chain is built from TRBV13 and TRBJ2-7; TRBD1 matches 8 bases. Germline lookup yields CDR1 PRHDT and CDR2 FYEKMQ (reference sequence). V lost 4 bases, J lost 7 bases, and 9 bases stayed unmatched. The CDR3 is made up of 14 amino acids. CDR3 nucleotide sequence: TGTGCCAGCAGCTACCGGGACAGGTCGGAAGAGCAGTACTTC. Its translation is CASSYRDRSEEQYF. The full variable domain, its missing parts supplied by reference TRBV13 and TRBJ2-7, is AAGVIQSPRHLIKEKRETATLKCYPIPRHDTVYWYQQGPGQDPQFLISFYEKMQSDKGSIPDRFSAQQFSDYHSELNMSSLELGDSALYFCASSYRDRSEEQYFGPGTRLTVT.

This clonotype showed up many times. The CDR3: CASSLLAPKVETQYF. In nucleotides, the CDR3 is TGTGCCAGCAGTTTACTAGCCCCTAAGGTGGAGACCCAGTACTTC. V gene TRBV12-3 or TRBV12-4 combines with J gene TRBJ2-5, with D maybe TRBD2 (5 bases). V lost 2 bases and J lost 5, with 15 bases in between. This CDR3 is built from 15 residues.

This clonotype was detected only a few times. The V call is TRBV4-1, the J call TRBJ2-7, with 8 positions matching TRBD1. The CDR3 is 19 amino acids. J gave up 3 bases and V 1 base, and 17 bases lay outside the gene matches. The germline gives CDR1 MGHRA, CDR2 YSYEKL. This CDR3 reads CASSQAKRTGIHPYYEQYF. The CDR3 DNA is TGCGCCAGCAGCCAAGCCAAAAGGACAGGGATTCACCCGTACTACGAGCAGTACTTC.

This clonotype was found a few times. The chain links TRBV19 to TRBJ1-6, with 11 bases that match TRBD1. V lost 7 bases to trimming and J lost 9 bases; unmatched junction nucleotides: 8. This CDR3 comprises 15 residues. Germline V lookup: CDR1 LNHDA, CDR2 SQIVND (reference sequence). The CDR3 DNA reads TGTGCCAGTAACCTCCGGACAGGGGGCGGTTCACCCCTCCACTTT. Translating it yields CASNLRTGGGSPLHF.